Shown below are 21 T cell receptor beta chains from a single sample sequenced in a study of Ad26.COV2.S vaccination and SARS-CoV-2 variants. Measured with immunoSEQ multiplex PCR; TCRdb has only the in-frame clones, and not every one. Seen here are under 500,000 clones, about 90% observed once, and the top ten hold approximately 1.6%. Sample treatment: around 19 received Ad26.COV2.S at low or high dose, single or two shots; 5 received placebo; per-sample allocation not given. Repertoires come from day 63 after the first vaccine or placebo injection. The sequencing here drew on peripheral blood, taken in a trial of Ad26.COV2.S vaccine versus placebo. These receptors all stem from a person aged 18-65 years who received the Ad26.COV2.S COVID-19 vaccine or a placebo.

Regarding this clone: The same CDR3 is also encoded by other DNA sequences in this sample. The chain links TRBV9 to TRBJ2-7, with unresolved D. From germline, CDR1 is SGDLS and CDR2 YYNGEE. The V gene lost 0 bases and the J gene lost 1 base, with 8 bases spanning the gap. The CDR3 contains 14 residues. This CDR3 reads CASSVDLGSYEQYF. The CDR3 DNA follows: TGTGCCAGCAGCGTAGATCTGGGGTCCTACGAGCAGTACTTC.

The chain joins TRBV6-4 to TRBJ2-3; TRBD2 aligns across 8 bases. CDR1 MRHNA and CDR2 SNTAGT come from the germline V gene. The J segment lost 6 bases and the V segment lost 2 bases, leaving 4 bases of the junction unmatched. This CDR3 is built from 14 residues. The CDR3 here is CASSDRGGYDTQYF. The CDR3 DNA follows: TGTGCCAGCAGTGACCGGGGGGGCTATGATACGCAGTATTTT.

The chain has TRBV6-2 or TRBV6-3 and TRBJ1-1, with a weak D call TRBD1 (5 bases). Trimming took 4 bases from V and 8 from J, leaving 17 bases between them. Per the germline V gene, CDR1 is MNHEY and CDR2 is SVGEGT. CDR3 length: 14 residues. CDR3 nucleotide sequence: TGTGCCAGCAGTTTTGATTCCGGGGCCAGCGAAGCTTTCTTT. Translating gives CASSFDSGASEAFF.

The rearrangement links TRBV29-1 to TRBJ1-2; the match to TRBD1 covers 8 bases. Looked up from germline, CDR1 is SQVTM and CDR2 is ANQGSEA. CDR3 size: 12 residues. The junction had 6 bases not matched to a gene; V was cut back by 5 bases and J by 7 bases. The CDR3 DNA reads as TGCAGCGTTCCGACAGGGGATTCTGGCTACACCTTC. This gives the protein CSVPTGDSGYTF.

This CDR3 is CASRGLTGPNTEAFF. The CDR3 DNA sequence: TGTGCCAGCAGGGGGTTGACAGGGCCGAACACTGAAGCTTTCTTT. V is TRBV6-5 and J is TRBJ1-1, with 7 bases lining up with TRBD1. V lost 6 bases, J lost 1 base, and 8 bases stayed unmatched. The CDR3 runs 15 residues. Germline V gene data show CDR1 as MNHEY and CDR2 as SVGAGI.

V and J are TRBV7-9 and TRBJ2-3, with 10 bases matching TRBD2. Germline lookup yields CDR1 SEHNR and CDR2 FQNEAQ (reference sequence). V shed 3 bases, J shed 5 bases, and the junction held 8 bases outside the gene matches. The CDR3 runs 16 residues. The CDR3 DNA is TGTGCCAGCAGCTTCTCGGTCCGGACTAGCGGAGATACGCAGTATTTT. Protein sequence: CASSFSVRTSGDTQYF.

J is TRBJ1-2 and V is TRBV6-2 or TRBV6-3; D unresolved. The CDR3 consists of 13 residues. Trimming shortened V by 2 bases and J by 4 bases, and 8 bases separated the two germline ends. Germline V gene lookup returns CDR1 MNHEY and CDR2 SVGEGT. The CDR3, as DNA: TGTGCCAGCAGTTACCCAGTCTTCTATGGCTACACCTTC. Its translation: CASSYPVFYGYTF.

This clone was seen a handful of times. The chain carries TRBV2 and TRBJ1-1; D is uncertain. Trimming left V 7 bases short and J 0 bases short, with 12 bases between. CDR1 and CDR2 from the germline V gene are SNHLY and FYNNEI. This CDR3 is 14 amino acids long. DNA for the CDR3: TGTGCCAGCACCGCGACGGATATGAACACTGAAGCTTTCTTT. It encodes CASTATDMNTEAFF.

This clone was observed a single time. V usage is TRBV7-9 and J usage is TRBJ2-3; D gene ambiguous. CDR3 length: 15 amino acids. The V end lost 1 base, the J end lost 1 base, and 9 bases lay between the germline ends. The V gene's germline CDR1 is SEHNR and CDR2 FQNEAQ (reference sequence). CDR3 nucleotide sequence: TGTGCCAGCAGCTTAGTTCTATCGGGCACAGATACGCAGTATTTT. Translation gives CASSLVLSGTDTQYF. The entire variable domain, with the rest obtained from reference TRBV7-9 and TRBJ2-3, is as follows: DTGVSQNPRHKITKRGQNVTFRCDPISEHNRLYWYRQTLGQGPEFLTYFQNEAQLEKSRLLSDRFSAERPKGSFSTLEIQRTEQGDSAMYLCASSLVLSGTDTQYFGPGTRLTVL.

The chain combines TRBV11-2 with TRBJ2-2, with D perhaps TRBD1 (5 bases). The V end lost 6 bases, the J end lost 13 bases, and 18 bases lay between the germline ends. Germline V gene sequence: CDR1 SGHAT, CDR2 FQNNGV. This CDR3 contains 13 residues. The CDR3 sequence is CASSQQDTFGLFF. CDR3 nucleotide sequence: TGTGCCAGCAGTCAGCAGGACACCTTTGGGCTGTTTTTT.

CDR3 sequence: CASSSGPVEAFF. Written as DNA, the CDR3 is TGTGCCAGCAGCTCAGGACCAGTTGAAGCTTTCTTT. The chain has TRBV9 and TRBJ1-1; D is ambiguous. Trimming stripped 4 bases from V and 7 bases from J, with 11 bases between. CDR1 is SGDLS, CDR2 YYNGEE, per germline. This CDR3 is built from 12 residues. Full variable domain (missing parts from reference TRBV9 and TRBJ1-1): DSGVTQTPKHLITATGQRVTLRCSPRSGDLSVYWYQQSLDQGLQFLIQYYNGEERAKGNILERFSAQQFPDLHSELNLSSLELGDSALYFCASSSGPVEAFFGQGTRLTVV.

CDR3 residues: CASSLRTGGGFYF. CDR3 DNA: TGTGCCAGCAGCTTACGGACAGGGGGCGGGTTTTACTTC. The chain combines TRBV7-2 with TRBJ2-7; 11 positions agree with TRBD1. This CDR3 has 13 residues. V lost 2 bases and J lost 13; bases outside the gene matches: 7. Germline V gene lookup returns CDR1 SGHTA and CDR2 FQGNSA.

V gene TRBV25-1 combines with J gene TRBJ2-5; TRBD2 matches 7 bases. The CDR3 sequence is 17 residues long. Germline values: CDR1 MGHDK, CDR2 SYGVNS. The V and J ends lost 2 bases and 5 bases, in that order; junction bases with no gene match: 14. CDR3 coding DNA: TGTGCCAGCAGTGAACCTAGGCCGGGGGGATTTTCGGAGACCCAGTACTTC. Translating gives CASSEPRPGGFSETQYF.

The J gene is TRBJ2-1, the V gene TRBV27, with D maybe TRBD2 (5 bases). V lost 3 bases to trimming and J lost 0 bases, with 12 bases between them. CDR1 MNHEY and CDR2 SMNVEV come from the germline V gene (reference sequence). CDR3 length: 16 amino acids. The CDR3 protein is CASSLFGVSSYNEQFF. The CDR3 bases are TGTGCCAGCAGTTTGTTCGGGGTGAGCTCCTACAATGAGCAGTTCTTC.

The genes are TRBV5-4 and TRBJ1-4; D gene ambiguous. The ends were cut back, 5 bases at V and 8 bases at J, with 19 bases in the middle. Germline values: CDR1 SGHNT, CDR2 YYREEE (reference sequence). This CDR3 comprises 15 residues. The CDR3 protein is CASSYPGMPVEKLFF. The CDR3 DNA reads TGTGCCAGCAGTTACCCCGGGATGCCGGTAGAAAAACTGTTTTTT. The full variable domain, its missing parts supplied by reference TRBV5-4 and TRBJ1-4, is ETGVTQSPTHLIKTRGQQVTLRCSSQSGHNTVSWYQQALGQGPQFIFQYYREEENGRGNFPPRFSGLQFPNYSSELNVNALELDDSALYLCASSYPGMPVEKLFFGSGTQLSVL.

This chain uses TRBV28 with TRBJ1-5; D ambiguous. V was clipped by 6 bases and J by 3 bases, with 12 bases between them. The CDR3 covers 14 residues. Germline loops: CDR1 MDHEN, CDR2 SYDVKM. Here the CDR3 reads CASRYYAPNQPQHF. The DNA of the CDR3 is TGTGCCAGCAGGTACTACGCCCCCAATCAGCCCCAGCATTTT.

CDR3 sequence reads: CASSLSRGREQYF. The CDR3 DNA sequence: TGTGCCAGCAGTTTAAGCAGGGGAAGGGAGCAGTACTTC. The V gene is TRBV28, the J gene TRBJ2-7, with TRBD1 as a possible D gene (6 bases). Germline assignment: CDR1 MDHEN and CDR2 SYDVKM. The CDR3 sequence is 13 residues long. V lost 2 bases and J 7 bases, leaving 12 bases between the germline ends.

The chain joins TRBV10-3 to TRBJ2-7; TRBD1 aligns across 9 bases. Unmatched junction bases numbered 10, after V lost 8 bases and J lost 2 bases. The CDR3 runs to 15 residues. The V gene's germline CDR1 is ENHRY and CDR2 SYGVKD. The CDR3 loop reads CAILAWTGVTYEQYF. The CDR3 coding sequence is TGTGCCATCCTAGCCTGGACAGGGGTCACCTACGAGCAGTACTTC.

The gene calls are TRBV2 and TRBJ1-2; D ambiguous. Trimming left V 2 bases short and J 7 bases short, with 11 bases between. CDR1 SNHLY and CDR2 FYNNEI come from the germline V gene. The CDR3 runs 13 residues. CDR3 residues: CASSENLGGGYTF. DNA of the CDR3: TGTGCCAGCAGTGAAAACTTGGGAGGTGGCTACACCTTC.

The chain links TRBV4-3 to TRBJ2-4; D possibly matches TRBD1 or TRBD2 (5 bases each). Between the trimmed V and J ends, which lost 0 bases and 4 bases, there was a span of 16 bases. The germline gives CDR1 LGHNA, CDR2 YSLEER. CDR3 length: 17 residues. The DNA of the CDR3 is TGCGCCAGCAGCCAAGATCGAAGGTCCGGGGCGAAAAACATTCAGTACTTC. Protein: CASSQDRRSGAKNIQYF.

This sequence joins TRBV6-5 and TRBJ2-5; weak D call: TRBD1 (6 bases). Per germline, CDR1 MNHEY and CDR2 SVGAGI. V lost 7 bases and J 1 base, leaving 10 bases between the germline ends. This CDR3 contains 13 residues. The CDR3: CASKRTVQETQYF. CDR3 nucleotides: TGTGCCAGCAAACGGACAGTCCAAGAGACCCAGTACTTC.